This T cell receptor (beta chain) was recovered during a study of spatial heterogeneity in lung cancer (dated by TCRdb to about 2019). Broadly, across the study: Beta-chain transcripts were consistently detected in greater numbers than alpha-chain transcripts, which likely reflects a higher abundance of beta-chain transcripts. In the raw uncorrected reads, each unique combination of TCR and UMI appeared more than ten times on average. TCR alpha and beta repertoires were quantitatively compared across multiple tumor regions, matched nontumor lung and blood in non-small cell lung cancer. Both alpha and beta chains were TCR-sequenced in 200 or so tumor regions, 64 matched nontumor lung samples and around 54 PBMC samples obtained at surgery. Nonsynonymous mutation counts, determined by whole-exome sequencing of tumor tissue, were related to features of the TCR repertoire. TCR transcript counts in tumor regions correlated strongly with a T cell transcriptional module score from matched bulk RNA-seq. Findings and caveats that apply to the study as a whole: TCR-seq was estimated to cover only roughly 6.8% of tumor T cells for alpha chains and around 13% for beta chains. Counts of ubiquitous and regional expanded TCRs were found to correlate with counts of ubiquitous and regional nonsynonymous mutations, respectively. The number of expanded intratumoral alpha and beta TCRs correlated with the tumor nonsynonymous mutation count. Confirming at a functional level the hypothesis that regional TCRs recognize regional mutations was considered to require additional single-cell paired TCR alpha and beta sequencing.

What this sample's time point label stands for: sample taken at primary tumor resection. Samples were obtained from approximately 70 patients with early-stage, untreated non-small cell lung cancer from the lung TRACERx cohort. TCR sequencing used whole RNA extracted from tumor and nontumor lung tissue, or from cryopreserved PBMC samples, without cell sorting. Patients were selected for TCR sequencing only if sufficient RNA was available from at least two tumor regions. Before selection, tumor and adjacent nontumor lung specimens were reviewed by a lung pathologist. Library preparation employed 5' RACE. The sequencer was a NextSeq 500. The TCR library protocol attached a unique molecular identifier to each TCR cDNA molecule to allow correction of PCR and sequencing errors. For the original study's pipeline: Decombinator tools were used for TCR identification, UMI-based error correction and CDR3 extraction. Expanded TCRs were defined as those above a frequency of 2 per 1,000, corresponding to the top 1% of the tumor frequency distribution. Expanded tumor TCRs statistically deemed absent (corrected P<0.05) from at least one tumor region were classed as regional, and all other expanded tumor TCRs were classed as ubiquitous. Renyi diversity was computed with the R vegan package after each repertoire had been subsampled 100 times to 5,000 TCRs. CDR3 similarity networks were built from amino acid triplet string-kernel similarity, with CDR3s being connected when pairwise similarity was above 0.82. TCRdb trimmed the raw reads at Q25, called clones with MiXCR and kept productive beta chains. Each record represents a unique CDR3 protein, reported with the most common genes and DNA among its rows. The V and J calls follow TCRdb's processing rather than the paper's. Recorded for this sample are about 6,300 distinct CDR3 sequences; approximately 1.3% of them occurred a single time. The ten top clones hold around a tenth of the sample.

Inclusive of the bounding cysteine and phenylalanine, the CDR3 is 18 residues long. The kept DNA is CDR3 alone, 54 bases in frame from the first base. V lost 4 bases and J lost 6 bases, and the count of bases not matched to a germline gene is 20. As encoded in the germline V gene, CDR1 is LGHNA while CDR2 is YNFKEQ. Concerning this clonotype itself: The antigen this receptor binds is unknown. Base-call qualities are not available, and no considerably larger clone is one nucleotide away.

The chain couples TRBV4-2 to TRBJ2-7, and 8 junction bases match TRBD2. The sample was lung tumor tissue, taken at surgery. This TCR derives from a male donor with early-stage non-small cell lung cancer. The CDR3 protein: CASSLGLVRSGGGLEQYF. The nucleotide sequence is given as TGTGCCAGCAGCCTTGGACTAGTCAGATCGGGGGGGGGTCTCGAGCAGTACTTC.